This TCR beta chain was observed in a study of blood T cell repertoires in COVID-19. Study summary: In each case, the material was cDNA or gDNA derived from T cells, B-cell-depleted T cells, or PBMCs.

Generated by immunoSEQ multiplex PCR, the TCRdb table keeps only in-frame clones and is missing some. The data hold 200,000 to 250,000 clones, with about four fifths observed a single time. Trimming shortened V by 0 bases and J by 5 bases, and 10 bases separated the two germline ends. Germline loops: CDR1 MGHRA, CDR2 YSYEKL. The CDR3 covers 15 residues. This clone was observed a handful of times. This sequence joins TRBV4-1 and TRBJ2-2; D might be TRBD1 (6 bases). The clonotype comes from a man younger than 45 who had recovered from COVID-19. Sequences were obtained from peripheral blood. DNA for the CDR3: TGCGCCAGCAGCCAAGACTACACAGGGACCGGGGAGCTGTTTTTT. Translating gives CASSQDYTGTGELFF.